Included here is one T cell receptor beta chain sequence, with context. Its antigen is as yet unknown. Here immunoSEQ multiplex PCR was the method, and the copy in TCRdb shows in-frame clones only, minus some. The table records 150,000 or so clones, just under 90% of them present only once. This record comes from a study of T cell responses to AZD1222 COVID-19 vaccine. Study-wide findings and caveats: Clonal diversity was possibly underestimated, and the donors were mostly white British, with more females. Per reports, nearly half of all spike-specific TCRs target regions that are unmutated in variants. Among AZD1222 vaccinees, only 6 or 7 were seropositive at baseline. The peak T cell response came first, and repertoires were sampled only after it.

The CDR3 runs 17 residues. Trimming removed 0 bases from V and 2 bases from J, with 15 bases in between. Sequencing was performed on peripheral blood, taken 28 days after the second dose of the MenACWY control vaccine. The chain recombines TRBV23-1 with TRBJ2-3; D might be TRBD1 or TRBD2, each matching 5 bases. TRBV23-1 carries the ORF label, with uncertain function. This receptor was identified in an adult who received the MenACWY meningococcal vaccine as a control. The CDR3 loop is CASSQSGPEVATDTQYF. CDR3 sequence (DNA): TGCGCCAGCAGTCAATCGGGGCCGGAGGTGGCCACAGATACGCAGTATTTT.